This TCR beta chain was captured by sequencing in a study of cytomegalovirus exposure and HLA in healthy donors. This clone appeared a few times. The CDR3 totals 13 residues. The ends were cut back, 2 bases at V and 5 bases at J, with 10 bases in the middle. CDR1 is SGHNT, CDR2 YYREEE, per germline (reference sequence). Both 60 Vbeta primers and 13 Jbeta primers went into the PCR. Profiled with immunoSEQ multiplex PCR; TCRdb holds only in-frame clones, not every one. The data show about 160,000 clones, with 77% seen just once and around 1.3% held by the top ten. The specimen was PBMCs. The sequence was obtained from a woman aged 25 to 39 in good health and CMV-seronegative. This sequence joins TRBV5-4 and TRBJ2-5; D might be TRBD1 (5 bases). This chain's CDR3 is CASSFGQGETQYF. In DNA, the CDR3 is TGTGCCAGCAGCTTTGGGCAGGGTGAGACCCAGTACTTC. Filled out from reference TRBV5-4 and TRBJ2-5, the complete variable domain reads ETGVTQSPTHLIKTRGQQVTLRCSSQSGHNTVSWYQQALGQGPQFIFQYYREEENGRGNFPPRFSGLQFPNYSSELNVNALELDDSALYLCASSFGQGETQYFGPGTRLLVL.